The sequence of this TCR beta chain was determined in a study of blood T cell repertoires in COVID-19. Across the whole study: Whether acute or convalescent, the COVID-19 samples came from the United States, Italy and Spain.

This CDR3 is 16 amino acids long. Trimming took off 1 base at V and 1 base at J, with 13 bases between the two ends. Germline V CDR1 and CDR2: SGHTA, FQGTGA. This clone was recorded once. Authors' methods: Estimates of nucleated cell counts were drawn from the amplification of reference gene primers. The data were produced by immunoSEQ multiplex PCR, yet TCRdb's version contains in-frame clones alone and is incomplete. V, J and clone size reflect that table, while D and trimming were determined from the DNA. Of approximately 100,000 clones in the sample, approximately 84% are singletons; the top ten hold around a sixth.

This TCR came from a woman in her sixties with acute or convalescent COVID-19. The chain has TRBV7-3 and TRBJ2-5; D is possibly TRBD2 (6 bases). Sequences were obtained from peripheral blood. Written as DNA, the CDR3 is TGTGCCAGCAGCTTAAGTTCTAGCGTCCCCCAAGAGACCCAGTACTTC. Translated: CASSLSSSVPQETQYF.